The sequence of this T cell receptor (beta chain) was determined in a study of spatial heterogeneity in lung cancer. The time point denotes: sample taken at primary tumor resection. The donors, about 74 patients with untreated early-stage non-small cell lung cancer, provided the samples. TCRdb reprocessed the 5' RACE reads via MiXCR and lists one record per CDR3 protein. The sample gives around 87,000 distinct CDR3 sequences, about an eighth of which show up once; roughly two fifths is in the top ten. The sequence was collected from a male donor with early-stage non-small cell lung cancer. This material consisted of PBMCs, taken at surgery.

The CDR3 here is CASSWDSNEQFF. The CDR3 DNA reads as TGCGCCAGCAGCTGGGACAGCAATGAGCAGTTCTTC. This chain links TRBV5-1 with TRBJ2-1, with 7 bases that match TRBD1. The junction had 0 bases not matched to a gene; V was cut back by 3 bases and J by 6 bases. The CDR3 loop spans 12 amino acids. Germline V lookup: CDR1 SGHRS, CDR2 YFSETQ.